Included here is one T cell receptor beta chain sequence, with context. Its antigen is unidentified. The data belong to a study of identical twins. Overall study findings and caveats: Out-of-frame sharing of TCR alpha in monozygotic twins was underestimated by models. Fewer insertions characterized abundant cord blood beta clonotypes, whereas memory repertoires showed none.

Unmatched junction bases numbered 8, after V lost 5 bases and J lost 6 bases. There are 16 residues in the CDR3. With template switching, a universal primer site was added, and the cDNA carried unique molecular identifiers. TCRdb reprocessed the 5' RACE reads with MiXCR, giving one entry per CDR3 protein. The sample has 540,000 or so distinct CDR3 sequences, 20% to 25% seen once. This sample was also put to use in a study of yellow fever vaccine responses in identical twins.

Input material: CD4+ T cells sorted from blood. The source of this sequence is a woman between 18 and 30 years old in good health. The chain is built from TRBV12-3 or TRBV12-4 and TRBJ2-3, with 13 bases matching TRBD2. The CDR3, as DNA: TGTGCCAGCAGTACTCGACTAGCGGGGGGAGCCGATACGCAGTATTTT. Its translation is CASSTRLAGGADTQYF.